This T cell receptor beta chain derives from a study of T cell responses to AZD1222 COVID-19 vaccine. Study results and limitations: There were repertoire samples only from the period after the peak T cell response. Targets within unmutated variant regions were reportedly found for nearly half of spike-specific TCRs.

CDR3 length equals 16 residues. Germline V gene data show CDR1 as LNHDA and CDR2 as SQIVND (reference sequence). Trimming pared 9 bases from V and 6 bases from J, leaving 24 bases between. Method: immunoSEQ multiplex PCR; TCRdb's copy keeps in-frame clones and lacks some. The sample lists 66,000 or so clones; about 90% were seen once. About this clone: Its antigen is undetermined.

The rearrangement uses TRBV19 and TRBJ1-5, with a weak D call TRBD1 (6 bases). The sequencing here drew on peripheral blood, taken on day 0 of AZD1222 vaccination. The sequence was obtained from an adult in good health. The CDR3 loop reads CASTPSVSRGTQPQHF. The DNA for the CDR3 is TGTGCCAGCACGCCCTCGGTTTCAAGGGGGACTCAGCCCCAGCATTTT. The full variable domain, rest sourced from reference TRBV19 and TRBJ1-5, is DGGITQSPKYLFRKEGQNVTLSCEQNLNHDAMYWYRQDPGQGLRLIYYSQIVNDFQKGDIAEGYSVSREKKESFPLTVTSAQKNPTAFYLCASTPSVSRGTQPQHFGDGTRLSIL.